The table lists the clone carrying this T cell receptor (beta chain) with many counts. No antigen is known for it. Absence of ophthalmopathy within 18 months of follow-up defined stable hyperthyroidism. Diagnosis used clinical symptoms, serum thyroxine, TRAb, thyroid ultrasound and orbital computed tomography. There are 15 residues in the CDR3. Germline CDR1 reads SGHRS; CDR2 reads YFSETQ. V was pared by 1 base and J by 5 bases, with 15 bases between. The authors amplified TCR beta CDR3 regions from RNA transcripts. An initial RT-PCR round employing HTBI primers preceded a second-round multiplex PCR. Via MiXCR, TCRdb re-called the multiplex PCR reads, giving one row per CDR3 protein. There are about 400,000 distinct CDR3 sequences in the sample; under 25% occur only once, and more than 2.5% lies in the top ten. These data are taken from a study of Graves' ophthalmopathy and Graves' hyperthyroidism. Study-wide findings and caveats: Discrimination between ophthalmopathy and stable hyperthyroidism by a 13-signature model showed about 85% sensitivity and roughly 80% specificity. Among expanded thyroid clonotypes above 0.001 frequency, most also occurred in blood.

The sample taken for sequencing was peripheral blood. This TCR derives from a woman under 30 with stable Graves' hyperthyroidism. The V call is TRBV5-1, the J call TRBJ2-5; TRBD2 is a possible D gene (6 bases). The CDR3 reads CASSLFLGRGETQYF. The CDR3, as DNA: TGCGCCAGCAGCTTGTTTCTCGGGAGAGGCGAGACCCAGTACTTC. Full variable domain (missing parts from reference TRBV5-1 and TRBJ2-5): KAGVTQTPRYLIKTRGQQVTLSCSPISGHRSVSWYQQTPGQGLQFLFEYFSETQRNKGNFPGRFSGRQFSNSRSEMNVSTLELGDSALYLCASSLFLGRGETQYFGPGTRLLVL.